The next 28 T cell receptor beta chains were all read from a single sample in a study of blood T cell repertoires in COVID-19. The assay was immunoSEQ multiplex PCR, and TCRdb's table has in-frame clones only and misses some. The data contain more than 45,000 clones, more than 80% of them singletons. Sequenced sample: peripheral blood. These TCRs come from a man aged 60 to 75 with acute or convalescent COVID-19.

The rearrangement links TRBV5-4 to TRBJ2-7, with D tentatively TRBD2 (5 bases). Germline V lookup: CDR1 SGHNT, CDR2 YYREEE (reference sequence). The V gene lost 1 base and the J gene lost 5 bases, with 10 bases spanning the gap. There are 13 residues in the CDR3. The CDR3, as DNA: TGTGCCAGCAGCTTGCCGGGAAACCACGAGCAGTACTTC. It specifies CASSLPGNHEQYF. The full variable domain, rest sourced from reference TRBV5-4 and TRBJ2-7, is ETGVTQSPTHLIKTRGQQVTLRCSSQSGHNTVSWYQQALGQGPQFIFQYYREEENGRGNFPPRFSGLQFPNYSSELNVNALELDDSALYLCASSLPGNHEQYFGPGTRLTVT.

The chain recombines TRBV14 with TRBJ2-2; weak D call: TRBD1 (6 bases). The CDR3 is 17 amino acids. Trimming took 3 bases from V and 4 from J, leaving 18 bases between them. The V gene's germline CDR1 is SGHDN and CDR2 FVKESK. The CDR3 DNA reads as TGTGCCAGCAGCCACCAGAGTAGACAGGAGGTCACCGGGGAGCTGTTTTTT. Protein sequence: CASSHQSRQEVTGELFF.

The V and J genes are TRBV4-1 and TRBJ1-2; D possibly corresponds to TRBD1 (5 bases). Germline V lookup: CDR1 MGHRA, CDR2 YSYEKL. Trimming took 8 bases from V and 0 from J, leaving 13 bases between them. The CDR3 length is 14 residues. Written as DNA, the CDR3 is TGCGCCAGCGGGCAAACGGGGGCTAACTATGGCTACACCTTC. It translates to CASGQTGANYGYTF.

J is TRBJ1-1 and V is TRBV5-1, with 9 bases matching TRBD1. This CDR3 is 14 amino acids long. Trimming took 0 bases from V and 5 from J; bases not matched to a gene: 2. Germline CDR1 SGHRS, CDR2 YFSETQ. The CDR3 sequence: CASSLGQGVTEAFF. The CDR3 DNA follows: TGCGCCAGCAGCTTGGGACAGGGGGTGACTGAAGCTTTCTTT.

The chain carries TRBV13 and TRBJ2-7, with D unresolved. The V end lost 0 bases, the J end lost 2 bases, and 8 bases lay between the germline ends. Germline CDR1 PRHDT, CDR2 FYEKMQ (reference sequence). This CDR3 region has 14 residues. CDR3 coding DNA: TGTGCCAGCAGCTTAGGGAGGCTGGCCTACGAGCAGTACTTC. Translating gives CASSLGRLAYEQYF.

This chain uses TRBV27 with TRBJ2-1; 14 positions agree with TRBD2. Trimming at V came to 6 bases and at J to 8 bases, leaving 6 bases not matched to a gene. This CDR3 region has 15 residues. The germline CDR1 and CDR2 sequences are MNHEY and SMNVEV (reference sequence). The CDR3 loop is CASRPGLAGVDEQFF. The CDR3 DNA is TGTGCCAGCAGACCGGGACTAGCGGGAGTGGATGAGCAGTTCTTC.

The CDR3 sequence: CASSEGQGLPGELFF. The CDR3 DNA is TGTGCCAGCAGCGAAGGACAGGGCCTTCCCGGGGAGCTGTTTTTT. The chain couples TRBV9 to TRBJ2-2, with 8 bases identical to TRBD1. This CDR3 has 15 amino acids. J was trimmed by 6 bases and V by 3 bases; bases with no gene match: 7. Germline values: CDR1 SGDLS, CDR2 YYNGEE.

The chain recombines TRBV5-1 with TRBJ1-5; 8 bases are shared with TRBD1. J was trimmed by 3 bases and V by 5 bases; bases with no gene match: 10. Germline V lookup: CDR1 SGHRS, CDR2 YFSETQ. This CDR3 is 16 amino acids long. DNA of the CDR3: TGCGCCAGCAGTCCCCACGGACAGGGAAACAATCAGCCCCAGCATTTT. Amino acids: CASSPHGQGNNQPQHF.

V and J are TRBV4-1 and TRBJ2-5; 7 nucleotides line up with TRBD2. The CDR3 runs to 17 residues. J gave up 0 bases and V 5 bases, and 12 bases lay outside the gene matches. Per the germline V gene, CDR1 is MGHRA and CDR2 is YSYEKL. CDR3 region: CASSSRAGRPYQETQYF. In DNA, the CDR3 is TGCGCCAGCAGCTCAAGAGCGGGACGCCCGTACCAAGAGACCCAGTACTTC.

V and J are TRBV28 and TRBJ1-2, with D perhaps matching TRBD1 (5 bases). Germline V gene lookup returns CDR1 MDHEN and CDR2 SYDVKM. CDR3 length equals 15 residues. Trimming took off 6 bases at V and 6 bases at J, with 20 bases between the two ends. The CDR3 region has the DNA TGTGCCAGCAGCCACCTAGTGCAGGACACAGATGGCTACACCTTC. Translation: CASSHLVQDTDGYTF.

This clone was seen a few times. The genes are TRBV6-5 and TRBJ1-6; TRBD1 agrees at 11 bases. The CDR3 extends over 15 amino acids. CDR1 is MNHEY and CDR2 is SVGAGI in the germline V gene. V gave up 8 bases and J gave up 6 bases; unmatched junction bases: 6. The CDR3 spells CASHRDRGSNSPLHF. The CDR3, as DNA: TGTGCCAGCCACCGGGACAGGGGGTCTAATTCACCCCTCCACTTT.

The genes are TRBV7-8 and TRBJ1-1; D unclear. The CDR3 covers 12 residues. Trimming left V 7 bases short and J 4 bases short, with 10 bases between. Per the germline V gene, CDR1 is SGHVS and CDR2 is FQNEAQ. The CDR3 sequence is CASTRSGTEAFF. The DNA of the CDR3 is TGTGCCAGCACCCGTTCAGGCACTGAAGCTTTCTTT.

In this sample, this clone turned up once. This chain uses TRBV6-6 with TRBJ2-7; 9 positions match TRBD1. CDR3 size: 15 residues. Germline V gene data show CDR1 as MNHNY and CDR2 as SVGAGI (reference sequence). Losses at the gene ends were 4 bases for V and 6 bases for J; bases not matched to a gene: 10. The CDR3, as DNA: TGTGCCAGCAGTTCTTCCGGGACAGGGACGTCCGAGCAGTACTTC. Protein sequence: CASSSSGTGTSEQYF.

CDR3 DNA: TGTGCCAGCAGTGACGTTGACAGAGGTGGTGAAAAACTGTTTTTT. Its translation is CASSDVDRGGEKLFF. The V and J genes are TRBV6-1 and TRBJ1-4, with TRBD1 as a possible D gene (5 bases). The germline gives CDR1 MNHNS, CDR2 SASEGT. Trimming left V 3 bases short and J 7 bases short, with 15 bases between. The CDR3 spans 15 residues.

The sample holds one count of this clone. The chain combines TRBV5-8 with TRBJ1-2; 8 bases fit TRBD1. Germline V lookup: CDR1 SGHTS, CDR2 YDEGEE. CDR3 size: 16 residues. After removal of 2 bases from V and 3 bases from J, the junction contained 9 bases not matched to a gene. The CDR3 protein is CASSFKHRGADYGYTF. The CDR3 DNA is TGTGCCAGCAGCTTCAAACACAGGGGGGCCGACTATGGCTACACCTTC. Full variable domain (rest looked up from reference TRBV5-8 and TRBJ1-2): EAGVTQSPTHLIKTRGQQATLRCSPISGHTSVYWYQQALGLGLQFLLWYDEGEERNRGNFPPRFSGRQFPNYSSELNVNALELEDSALYLCASSFKHRGADYGYTFGSGTRLTVV.

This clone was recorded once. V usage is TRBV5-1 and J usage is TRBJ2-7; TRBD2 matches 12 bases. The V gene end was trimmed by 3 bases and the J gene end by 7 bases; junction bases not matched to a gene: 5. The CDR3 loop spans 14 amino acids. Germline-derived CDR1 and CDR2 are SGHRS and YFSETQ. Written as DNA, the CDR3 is TGCGCCAGCAGCTCCCTAGCGGGAGGGGAGGAGCAGTACTTC. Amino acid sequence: CASSSLAGGEEQYF. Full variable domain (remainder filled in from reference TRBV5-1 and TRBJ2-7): KAGVTQTPRYLIKTRGQQVTLSCSPISGHRSVSWYQQTPGQGLQFLFEYFSETQRNKGNFPGRFSGRQFSNSRSEMNVSTLELGDSALYLCASSSLAGGEEQYFGPGTRLTVT.

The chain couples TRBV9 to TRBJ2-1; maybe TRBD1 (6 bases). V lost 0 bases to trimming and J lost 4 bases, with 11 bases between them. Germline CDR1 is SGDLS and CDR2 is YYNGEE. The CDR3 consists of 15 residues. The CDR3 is CASSVAQGTYNEQFF. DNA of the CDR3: TGTGCCAGCAGCGTAGCTCAGGGGACATACAATGAGCAGTTCTTC.

This chain's CDR3 is CATSAGAPYGYTF. The CDR3 nucleotides are TGTGCCACCAGTGCGGGAGCGCCCTATGGCTACACCTTC. The chain has TRBV24-1 and TRBJ1-2; no clear D. The length of the CDR3 is 13 residues. The germline gives CDR1 KGHDR, CDR2 SFDVKD. V lost 5 bases to trimming and J lost 4 bases, with 10 bases between them.

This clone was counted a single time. The CDR3 nucleotides read TGCGCCAGCAGCCAACGACAGGGTAGTTCACCCCTCCACTTT. The encoded protein is CASSQRQGSSPLHF. J is TRBJ1-6 and V is TRBV4-3; 7 positions match TRBD1. The CDR3 has 14 residues. The V and J ends lost 2 bases and 9 bases, in that order; junction bases with no gene match: 4. Germline CDR1 and CDR2: LGHNA and YSLEER.

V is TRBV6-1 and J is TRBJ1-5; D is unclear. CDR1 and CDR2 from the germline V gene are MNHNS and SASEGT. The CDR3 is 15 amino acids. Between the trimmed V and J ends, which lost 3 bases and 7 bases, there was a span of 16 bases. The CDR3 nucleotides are TGTGCCAGCAGTGATTCCGATCGGGTTTTACAGCCCCAGCATTTT. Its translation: CASSDSDRVLQPQHF.

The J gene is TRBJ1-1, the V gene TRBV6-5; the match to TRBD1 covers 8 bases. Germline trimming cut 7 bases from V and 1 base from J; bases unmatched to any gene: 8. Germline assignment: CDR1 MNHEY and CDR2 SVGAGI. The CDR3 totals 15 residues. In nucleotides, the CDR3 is TGTGCCAGCAACCCCCCAGGGGGCCAGAACACTGAAGCTTTCTTT. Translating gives CASNPPGGQNTEAFF.

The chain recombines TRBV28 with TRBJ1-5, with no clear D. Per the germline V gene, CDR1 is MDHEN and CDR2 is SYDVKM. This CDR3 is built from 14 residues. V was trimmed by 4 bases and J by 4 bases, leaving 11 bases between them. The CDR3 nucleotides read TGTGCCAGCAGTTCAGCGGGGATTAATCAGCCCCAGCATTTT. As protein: CASSSAGINQPQHF.

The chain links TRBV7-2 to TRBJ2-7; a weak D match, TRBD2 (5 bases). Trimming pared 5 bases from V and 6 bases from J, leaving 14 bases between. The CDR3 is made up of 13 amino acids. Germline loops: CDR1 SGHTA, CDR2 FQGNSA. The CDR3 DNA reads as TGTGCCAGCAGCCCAAGCGGAGAAGTCGAGCAGTACTTC. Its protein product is CASSPSGEVEQYF.

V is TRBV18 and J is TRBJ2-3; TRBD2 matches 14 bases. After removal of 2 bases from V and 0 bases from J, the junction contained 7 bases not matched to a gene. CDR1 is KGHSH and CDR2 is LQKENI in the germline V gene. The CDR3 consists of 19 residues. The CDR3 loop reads CASSPFSGTSGGSTDTQYF. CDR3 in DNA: TGTGCCAGCTCACCATTCTCCGGGACTAGCGGGGGAAGCACAGATACGCAGTATTTT.

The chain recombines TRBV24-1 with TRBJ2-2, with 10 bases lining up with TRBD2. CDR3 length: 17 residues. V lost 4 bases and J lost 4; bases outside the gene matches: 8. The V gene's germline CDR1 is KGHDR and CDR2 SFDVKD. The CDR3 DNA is TGTGCCACCAGTGACCCTAGCGGGAGAGGGACCACCGGGGAGCTGTTTTTT. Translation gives CATSDPSGRGTTGELFF.

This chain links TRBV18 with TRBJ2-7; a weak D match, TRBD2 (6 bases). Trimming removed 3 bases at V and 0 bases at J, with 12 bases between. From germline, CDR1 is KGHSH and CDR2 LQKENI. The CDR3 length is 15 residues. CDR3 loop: CASSPRRTNSYEQYF. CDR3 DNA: TGTGCCAGCTCACCTCGGCGGACTAACTCCTACGAGCAGTACTTC. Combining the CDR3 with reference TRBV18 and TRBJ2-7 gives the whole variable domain NAGVMQNPRHLVRRRGQEARLRCSPMKGHSHVYWYRQLPEEGLKFMVYLQKENIIDESGMPKERFSAEFPKEGPSILRIQQVVRGDSAAYFCASSPRRTNSYEQYFGPGTRLTVT.

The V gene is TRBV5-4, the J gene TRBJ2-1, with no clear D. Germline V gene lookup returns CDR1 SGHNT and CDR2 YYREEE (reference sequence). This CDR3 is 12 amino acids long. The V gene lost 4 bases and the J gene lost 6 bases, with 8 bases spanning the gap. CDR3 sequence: CASSISRNEQFF. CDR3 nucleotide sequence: TGTGCCAGCAGCATTAGTCGCAATGAGCAGTTCTTC. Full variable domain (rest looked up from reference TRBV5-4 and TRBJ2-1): ETGVTQSPTHLIKTRGQQVTLRCSSQSGHNTVSWYQQALGQGPQFIFQYYREEENGRGNFPPRFSGLQFPNYSSELNVNALELDDSALYLCASSISRNEQFFGPGTRLTVL.

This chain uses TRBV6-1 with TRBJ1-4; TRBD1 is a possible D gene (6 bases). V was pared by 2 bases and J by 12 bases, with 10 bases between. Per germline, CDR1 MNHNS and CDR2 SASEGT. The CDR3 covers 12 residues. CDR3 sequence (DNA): TGTGCCAGCAGTGAACCCAACAGGGAACTGTTTTTT. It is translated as CASSEPNRELFF.